Presented here are 21 T cell receptor beta chains from one specimen sequenced in a study of blood T cell repertoires in COVID-19. Measured with immunoSEQ multiplex PCR; TCRdb has only the in-frame clones, and not every one. The repertoire holds roughly 150,000 clones, about four fifths seen once, with about 10% in the top ten. Sequencing input: peripheral blood. The receptors shown here come from an elderly woman with active or convalescent COVID-19.

This clone showed up just once. The chain combines TRBV7-9 with TRBJ1-4, with D possibly TRBD1 on 6 matching bases. V lost 5 bases, J lost 6 bases, and 16 bases lay in between. Germline values: CDR1 SEHNR, CDR2 FQNEAQ (reference sequence). There are 15 residues in the CDR3. In nucleotides, the CDR3 is TGTGCCAGCAGCCCCCCGGACAGTTTGTATGAAAAACTGTTTTTT. Its protein product is CASSPPDSLYEKLFF.

The rearrangement links TRBV19 to TRBJ2-1, with TRBD1 as a possible D gene (6 bases). The CDR3 spans 14 residues. Trimming left V 4 bases short and J 7 bases short, with 14 bases between. Germline V gene lookup returns CDR1 LNHDA and CDR2 SQIVND (reference sequence). CDR3 coding DNA: TGTGCCAGTAGTACCCAGGGGATAGGGAATGAGCAGTTCTTC. It codes for CASSTQGIGNEQFF.

For the CDR3, the DNA is TGTGCCAGCAGTGAAGCAAGGACAGGCAACTATGGCTACACCTTC. Protein product: CASSEARTGNYGYTF. V is TRBV6-1 and J is TRBJ1-2; 7 bases map to TRBD1. The germline V gene encodes CDR1 MNHNS and CDR2 SASEGT. The length of the CDR3 is 15 residues. Unmatched junction bases numbered 3, after V lost 0 bases and J lost 2 bases.

The chain couples TRBV5-1 to TRBJ1-2; 9 bases align to TRBD1. CDR3 length equals 13 residues. V gave up 2 bases and J gave up 7 bases; unmatched junction bases: 3. Germline V gene lookup returns CDR1 SGHRS and CDR2 YFSETQ. The CDR3: CASSFQDRGGYTF. CDR3 in DNA: TGCGCCAGCAGCTTTCAGGACAGGGGTGGCTACACCTTC.

CDR3: CASSPRGGVLNEQYF. The CDR3, as DNA: TGTGCCAGCAGCCCGAGGGGGGGAGTTCTGAACGAGCAGTACTTC. The chain couples TRBV11-2 to TRBJ2-7, with a tentative D call TRBD2 (7 bases). This CDR3 region has 15 residues. Germline CDR1 SGHAT, CDR2 FQNNGV. V was cut by 5 bases and J by 5 bases, with 19 bases left in between.

The rearrangement links TRBV5-8 to TRBJ2-7, with D possibly TRBD2 on 6 matching bases. The V gene lost 5 bases and the J gene lost 1 base, with 13 bases spanning the gap. Germline V gives CDR1 SGHTS, CDR2 YDEGEE. The CDR3 is 14 amino acids. As DNA, the CDR3 is TGTGCCAGCAGGAGAATAGCGGCTTCCTACGAGCAGTACTTC. Translating gives CASRRIAASYEQYF.

This chain uses TRBV11-3 with TRBJ2-3; D is perhaps TRBD2 (7 bases). With 2 bases removed from V and 4 bases from J, the gap between germline ends came to 16 bases. The CDR3 extends over 16 amino acids. In germline, CDR1 is SGHNT, CDR2 YENEEA. The CDR3 bases are TGTGCCAGCAGCTTACGCTGGGGGAGGGGGTCAGATACGCAGTATTTT. Protein product: CASSLRWGRGSDTQYF.

The V gene is TRBV5-1, the J gene TRBJ1-1; the D gene is possibly TRBD1 (5 bases). The CDR3 totals 15 residues. V lost 0 bases to trimming and J lost 1 base, with 10 bases between them. Per the germline V gene, CDR1 is SGHRS and CDR2 is YFSETQ. The CDR3 reads CASSLAGAENTEAFF. In nucleotides, the CDR3 is TGCGCCAGCAGCTTGGCTGGGGCTGAGAACACTGAAGCTTTCTTT.

The chain recombines TRBV5-1 with TRBJ2-7, with a possible D match to TRBD1 (6 bases). CDR1 SGHRS and CDR2 YFSETQ come from the germline V gene. V was cut by 4 bases and J by 7 bases, with 18 bases left in between. The CDR3 is 14 amino acids. The CDR3 DNA sequence: TGCGCCAGCAGCCCGGAGGCAGGGGTGGGGGAGCAGTACTTC. Translated: CASSPEAGVGEQYF.

The chain uses TRBV3-1 (or the pseudogene TRBV3-2) and TRBJ1-5, with D hard to call. The CDR3 extends over 13 amino acids. With 5 bases removed from V and 6 bases from J, the gap between germline ends came to 11 bases. Germline CDR1 is LGHDT and CDR2 is YNNKEL (reference sequence). CDR3 coding DNA: TGTGCCAGCAGCGACCTAGAGGGTCAGCCCCAGCATTTT. Protein product: CASSDLEGQPQHF.

This clone was seen just once. V and J are TRBV6-5 and TRBJ1-3; no clear D. V lost 0 bases and J 0 bases, leaving 9 bases between the germline ends. Germline CDR1 reads MNHEY; CDR2 reads SVGAGI. The CDR3 has 16 amino acids. The CDR3 is CASSYSNDISGNTIYF. The CDR3 DNA reads TGTGCCAGCAGTTACTCCAACGACATCTCTGGAAACACCATATATTTT.

This clone was observed a handful of times. The chain joins TRBV18 to TRBJ2-2; 11 bases fit TRBD2. With 3 bases clipped from V and 0 bases from J, the junction kept 6 bases outside the gene matches. Germline assignment: CDR1 KGHSH and CDR2 LQKENI. This CDR3 spans 18 amino acids. This chain's CDR3 is CASSPNLSGRANTGELFF. The CDR3 nucleotides are TGTGCCAGCTCACCGAACCTTAGCGGGAGGGCGAACACCGGGGAGCTGTTTTTT.

V gene TRBV15 combines with J gene TRBJ1-1; D might be TRBD1 (5 bases). Trimming pared 4 bases from V and 1 base from J, leaving 10 bases between. Germline CDR1 and CDR2: LNHNV and YYDKDF (reference sequence). There are 14 residues in the CDR3. The CDR3 sequence is CATSITRANTEAFF. As DNA, the CDR3 is TGTGCCACCAGCATAACCAGGGCGAACACTGAAGCTTTCTTT.

This chain uses TRBV4-2 with TRBJ1-1, with D unclear. Germline lookup yields CDR1 LGHNA and CDR2 YNFKEQ. This CDR3 has 14 residues. Trimming took 3 bases from V and 5 from J, leaving 13 bases between them. The CDR3 reads CASSQPRRATEAFF. CDR3 coding DNA: TGTGCCAGCAGCCAGCCCAGGAGGGCGACTGAAGCTTTCTTT.

CDR3 in DNA: TGCAGCGTTGGGGCCCTATCCAGAAATACGCAGTATTTT. As protein: CSVGALSRNTQYF. The chain joins TRBV29-1 to TRBJ2-3; no clear D gene. V lost 4 bases and J lost 7, with 15 bases in between. CDR1 and CDR2 (germline): SQVTM, ANQGSEA. The length of the CDR3 is 13 residues.

The J gene is TRBJ2-7, the V gene TRBV4-2, with TRBD2 identical over 12 bases. CDR3 length: 15 residues. Trimming took 4 bases from V and 5 from J; bases not matched to a gene: 6. Germline V gene data show CDR1 as LGHNA and CDR2 as YNFKEQ. The CDR3 reads CASSPGTSGLNEQYF. In nucleotides, the CDR3 is TGTGCCAGCAGCCCTGGGACTAGCGGGTTGAACGAGCAGTACTTC.

The chain has TRBV7-8 and TRBJ1-5; 7 bases align to TRBD1. The CDR3 spans 15 residues. CDR1 is SGHVS, CDR2 FQNEAQ, per germline. V shed 4 bases and J 4 bases; nucleotides not matched to a gene: 7. The CDR3 loop reads CASSSTPGGNQPQHF. The CDR3 coding sequence is TGTGCCAGCAGCTCCACACCAGGGGGTAATCAGCCCCAGCATTTT.

The chain employs TRBV5-1 and TRBJ1-6; possibly TRBD1 for D (5 bases). Per germline, CDR1 SGHRS and CDR2 YFSETQ. This CDR3 spans 15 amino acids. Between the trimmed V and J ends, which lost 2 bases and 8 bases, there was a span of 14 bases. CDR3 loop: CASSLGDPGDSPLHF. CDR3 in DNA: TGCGCCAGCAGCTTAGGGGATCCTGGAGATTCACCCCTCCACTTT.

The gene calls are TRBV6-5 and TRBJ1-5; the D gene is possibly TRBD1 (6 bases). CDR3 length equals 15 residues. Per the germline V gene, CDR1 is MNHEY and CDR2 is SVGAGI. The germline V and J ends were trimmed by 6 bases and 4 bases, with 16 bases remaining between them. DNA of the CDR3: TGTGCCAGCAGAGGGGACAACCTTGGGAATCAGCCCCAGCATTTT. Its protein product is CASRGDNLGNQPQHF.

Only a few counts were recorded for this clone. This chain connects TRBV7-6 to TRBJ2-3; 13 nucleotides agree with TRBD2. Germline CDR1 is SGHVS and CDR2 is FNYEAQ. V lost 5 bases and J lost 0; bases outside the gene matches: 8. The CDR3 is 18 amino acids. The CDR3: CASSRLAGGPLSTDTQYF. CDR3 nucleotide sequence: TGTGCCAGCAGCAGACTAGCGGGAGGCCCACTAAGCACAGATACGCAGTATTTT.

As concerns this clone: This specimen includes other DNA sequences encoding the same CDR3. The chain joins TRBV11-3 to TRBJ2-3; TRBD2 matches at 7 bases. V was clipped by 3 bases and J by 0 bases; unmatched bases: 0. Germline CDR1 SGHNT, CDR2 YENEEA. The CDR3 spans 14 residues. The CDR3 DNA reads TGTGCCAGCAGCTTTAGCGGGAGCACAGATACGCAGTATTTT. Translation gives CASSFSGSTDTQYF.